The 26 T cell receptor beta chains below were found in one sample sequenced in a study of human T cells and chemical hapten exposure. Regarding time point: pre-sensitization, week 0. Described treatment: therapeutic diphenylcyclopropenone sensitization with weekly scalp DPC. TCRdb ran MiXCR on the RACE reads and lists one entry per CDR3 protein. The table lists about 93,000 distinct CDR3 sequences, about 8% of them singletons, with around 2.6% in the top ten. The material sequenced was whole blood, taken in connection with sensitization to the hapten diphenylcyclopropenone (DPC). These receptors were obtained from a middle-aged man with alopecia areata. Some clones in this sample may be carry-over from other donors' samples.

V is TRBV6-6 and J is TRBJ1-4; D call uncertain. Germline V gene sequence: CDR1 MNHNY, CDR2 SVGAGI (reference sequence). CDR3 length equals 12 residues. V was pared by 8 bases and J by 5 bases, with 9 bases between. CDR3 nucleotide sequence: TGTGCCAGCCAGGCTCCGAATGAAAAACTGTTTTTT. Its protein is CASQAPNEKLFF.

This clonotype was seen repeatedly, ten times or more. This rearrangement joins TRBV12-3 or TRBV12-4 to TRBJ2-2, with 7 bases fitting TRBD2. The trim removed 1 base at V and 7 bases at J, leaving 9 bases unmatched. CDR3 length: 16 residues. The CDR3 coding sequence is TGTGCCAGCAGTTTAGTTCGCGGGAGAACTGTCGGGGAGCTGTTTTTT. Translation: CASSLVRGRTVGELFF.

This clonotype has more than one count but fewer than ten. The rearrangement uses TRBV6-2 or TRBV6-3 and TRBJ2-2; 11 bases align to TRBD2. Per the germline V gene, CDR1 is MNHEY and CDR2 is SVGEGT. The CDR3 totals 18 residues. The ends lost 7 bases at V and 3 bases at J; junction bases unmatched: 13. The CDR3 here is CASTFRVLAGGDTGELFF. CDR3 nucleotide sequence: TGTGCCAGCACCTTTAGAGTCCTAGCGGGAGGCGACACCGGGGAGCTGTTTTTT.

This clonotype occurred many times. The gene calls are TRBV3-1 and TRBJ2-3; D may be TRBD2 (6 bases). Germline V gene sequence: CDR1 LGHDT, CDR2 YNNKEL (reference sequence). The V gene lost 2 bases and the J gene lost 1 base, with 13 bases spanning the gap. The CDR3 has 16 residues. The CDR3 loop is CASSQSGRGGTDTQYF. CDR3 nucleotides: TGTGCCAGCAGCCAATCCGGGCGCGGGGGCACAGATACGCAGTATTTT.

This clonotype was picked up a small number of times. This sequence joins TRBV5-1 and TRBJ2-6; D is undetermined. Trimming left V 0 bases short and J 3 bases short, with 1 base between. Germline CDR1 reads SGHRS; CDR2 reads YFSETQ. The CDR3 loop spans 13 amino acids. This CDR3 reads CASSLDGANVLTF. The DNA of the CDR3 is TGCGCCAGCAGCTTGGATGGGGCCAACGTCCTGACTTTC.

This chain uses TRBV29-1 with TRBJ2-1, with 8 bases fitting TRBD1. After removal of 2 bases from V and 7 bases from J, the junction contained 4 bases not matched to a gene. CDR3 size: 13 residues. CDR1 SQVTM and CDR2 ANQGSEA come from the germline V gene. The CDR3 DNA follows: TGCAGCGTTGAATCCGACAGGGGAAATGAGCAGTTCTTC. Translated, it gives CSVESDRGNEQFF.

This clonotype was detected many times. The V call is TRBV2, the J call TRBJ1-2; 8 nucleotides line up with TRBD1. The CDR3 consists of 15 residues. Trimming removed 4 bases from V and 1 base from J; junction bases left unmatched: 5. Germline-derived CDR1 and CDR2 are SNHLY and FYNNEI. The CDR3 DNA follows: TGTGCCAGCAGTGCAGACAGGGGAGTTAACTATGGCTACACCTTC. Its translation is CASSADRGVNYGYTF.

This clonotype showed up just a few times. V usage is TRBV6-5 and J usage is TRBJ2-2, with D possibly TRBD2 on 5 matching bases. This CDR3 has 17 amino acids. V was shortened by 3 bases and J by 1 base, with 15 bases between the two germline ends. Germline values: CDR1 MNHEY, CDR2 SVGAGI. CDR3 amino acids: CASSYSTRGVNTGELFF. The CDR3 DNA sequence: TGTGCCAGCAGTTATTCTACCCGGGGAGTGAACACCGGGGAGCTGTTTTTT.

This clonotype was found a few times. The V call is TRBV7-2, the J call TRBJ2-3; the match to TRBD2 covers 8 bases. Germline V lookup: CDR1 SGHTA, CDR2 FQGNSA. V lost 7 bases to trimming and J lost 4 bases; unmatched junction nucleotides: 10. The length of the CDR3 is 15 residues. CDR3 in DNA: TGTGCCAGCACCCTAGATAGCGGGACGGCAGATACGCAGTATTTT. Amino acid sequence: CASTLDSGTADTQYF.

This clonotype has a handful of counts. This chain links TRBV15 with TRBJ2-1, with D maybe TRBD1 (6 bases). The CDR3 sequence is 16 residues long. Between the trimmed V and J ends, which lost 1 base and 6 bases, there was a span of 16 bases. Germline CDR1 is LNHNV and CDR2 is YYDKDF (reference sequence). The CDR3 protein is CATSRVRAVGGNEQFF. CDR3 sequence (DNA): TGTGCCACCAGCAGAGTGAGAGCGGTAGGGGGCAATGAGCAGTTCTTC.

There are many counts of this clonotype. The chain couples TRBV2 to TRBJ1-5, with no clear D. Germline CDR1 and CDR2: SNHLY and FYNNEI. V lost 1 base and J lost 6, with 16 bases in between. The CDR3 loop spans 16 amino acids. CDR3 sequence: CASSEGLSGRGQPQHF. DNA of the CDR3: TGTGCCAGCAGTGAAGGTTTATCGGGGAGAGGTCAGCCCCAGCATTTT.

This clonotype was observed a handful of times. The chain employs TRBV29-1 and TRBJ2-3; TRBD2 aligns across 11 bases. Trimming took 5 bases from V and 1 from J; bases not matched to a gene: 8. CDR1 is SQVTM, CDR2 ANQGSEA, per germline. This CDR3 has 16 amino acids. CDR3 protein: CSVPGTSGLRTDTQYF. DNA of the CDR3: TGCAGCGTTCCCGGGACTAGCGGCCTTCGCACAGATACGCAGTATTTT.

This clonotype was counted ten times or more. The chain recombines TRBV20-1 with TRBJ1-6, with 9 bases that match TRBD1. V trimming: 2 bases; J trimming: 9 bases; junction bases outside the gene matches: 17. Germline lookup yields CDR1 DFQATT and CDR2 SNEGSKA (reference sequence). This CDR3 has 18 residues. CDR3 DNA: TGCAGTGCTAGACCCTCTCTACAGGGGGCGCAGAGAGGTTCACCCCTCCACTTT. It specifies CSARPSLQGAQRGSPLHF.

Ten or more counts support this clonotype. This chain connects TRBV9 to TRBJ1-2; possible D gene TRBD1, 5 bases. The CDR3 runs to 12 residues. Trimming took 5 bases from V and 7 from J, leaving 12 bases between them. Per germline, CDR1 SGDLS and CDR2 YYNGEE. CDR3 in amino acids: CASSSQGGGYTF. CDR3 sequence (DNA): TGTGCCAGCAGTAGTCAGGGTGGTGGCTACACCTTC.

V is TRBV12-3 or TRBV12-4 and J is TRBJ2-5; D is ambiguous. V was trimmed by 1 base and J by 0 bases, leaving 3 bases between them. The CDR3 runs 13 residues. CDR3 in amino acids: CASSLGHQETQYF. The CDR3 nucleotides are TGTGCCAGCAGTTTAGGACACCAAGAGACCCAGTACTTC.

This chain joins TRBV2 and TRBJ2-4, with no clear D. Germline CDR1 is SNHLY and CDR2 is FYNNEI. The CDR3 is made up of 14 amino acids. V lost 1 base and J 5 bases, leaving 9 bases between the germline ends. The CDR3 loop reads CASSEDRPENIQYF. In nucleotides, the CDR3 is TGTGCCAGCAGTGAAGATCGTCCAGAAAACATTCAGTACTTC.

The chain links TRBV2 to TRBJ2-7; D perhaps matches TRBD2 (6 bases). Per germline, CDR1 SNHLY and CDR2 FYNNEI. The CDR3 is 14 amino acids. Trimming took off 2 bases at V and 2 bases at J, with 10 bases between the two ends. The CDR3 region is CASSEPLAPYEQYV. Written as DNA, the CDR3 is TGTGCCAGCAGTGAACCTCTAGCGCCCTACGAGCAGTACGTC.

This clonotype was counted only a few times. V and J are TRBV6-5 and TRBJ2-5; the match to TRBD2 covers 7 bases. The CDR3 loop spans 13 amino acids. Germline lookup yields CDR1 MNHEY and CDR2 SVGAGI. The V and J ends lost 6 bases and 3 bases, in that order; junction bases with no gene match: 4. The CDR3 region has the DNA TGTGCCAGCAGCACTCTAGCGGAAGAGACCCAGTACTTC. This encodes CASSTLAEETQYF.

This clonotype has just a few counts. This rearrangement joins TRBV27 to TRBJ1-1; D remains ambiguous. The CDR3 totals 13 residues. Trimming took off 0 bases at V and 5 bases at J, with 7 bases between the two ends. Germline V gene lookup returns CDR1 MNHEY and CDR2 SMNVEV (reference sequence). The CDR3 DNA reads TGTGCCAGCAGTTTATCGGAGGGAACTGAAGCTTTCTTT. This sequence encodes CASSLSEGTEAFF.

DNA for the CDR3: TGCAGTGCTACAGTGAAGGGGGGGGCTTTCTTT. Translated: CSATVKGGAFF. This chain links TRBV20-1 with TRBJ1-1; the D gene is possibly TRBD1 (6 bases). The CDR3 covers 11 residues. Germline V lookup: CDR1 DFQATT, CDR2 SNEGSKA (reference sequence). With 4 bases removed from V and 11 bases from J, the gap between germline ends came to 14 bases.

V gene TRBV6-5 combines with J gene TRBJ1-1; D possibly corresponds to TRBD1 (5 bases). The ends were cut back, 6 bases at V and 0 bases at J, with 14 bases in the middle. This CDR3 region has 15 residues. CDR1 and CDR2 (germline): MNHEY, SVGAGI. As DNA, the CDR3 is TGTGCCAGCAGCTATCAGACAGCGGTGAACACTGAAGCTTTCTTT. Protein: CASSYQTAVNTEAFF.

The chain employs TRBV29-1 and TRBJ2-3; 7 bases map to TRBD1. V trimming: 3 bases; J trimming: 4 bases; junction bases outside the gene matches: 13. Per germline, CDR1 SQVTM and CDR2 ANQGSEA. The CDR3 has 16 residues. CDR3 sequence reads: CSVDNPTGFGADTQYF. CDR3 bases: TGCAGCGTTGACAACCCGACAGGGTTTGGGGCAGATACGCAGTATTTT.

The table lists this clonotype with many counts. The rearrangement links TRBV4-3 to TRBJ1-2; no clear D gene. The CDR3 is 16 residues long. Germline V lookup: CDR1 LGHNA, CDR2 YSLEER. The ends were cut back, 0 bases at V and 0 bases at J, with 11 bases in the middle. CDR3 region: CASSQEWRQTNYGYTF. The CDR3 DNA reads TGCGCCAGCAGCCAAGAATGGAGGCAGACTAACTATGGCTACACCTTC.

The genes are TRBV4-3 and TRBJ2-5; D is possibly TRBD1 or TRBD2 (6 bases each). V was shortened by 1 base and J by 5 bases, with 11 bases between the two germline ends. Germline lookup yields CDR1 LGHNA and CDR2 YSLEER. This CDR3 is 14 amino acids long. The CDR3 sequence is CASSQVRGVETQYF. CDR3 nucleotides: TGCGCCAGCAGCCAAGTTAGGGGGGTCGAGACCCAGTACTTC.

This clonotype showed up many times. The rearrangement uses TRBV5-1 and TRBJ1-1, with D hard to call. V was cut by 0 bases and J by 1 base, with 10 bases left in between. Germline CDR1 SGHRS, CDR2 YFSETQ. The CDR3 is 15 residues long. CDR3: CASSLAQAPNTEAFF. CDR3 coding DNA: TGCGCCAGCAGCTTGGCCCAGGCTCCGAACACTGAAGCTTTCTTT.

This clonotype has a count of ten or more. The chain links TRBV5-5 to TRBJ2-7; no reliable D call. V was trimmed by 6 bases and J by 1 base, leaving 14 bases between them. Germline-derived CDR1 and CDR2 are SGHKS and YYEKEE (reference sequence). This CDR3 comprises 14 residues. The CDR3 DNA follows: TGTGCCAGCACCTTCCGGCCCGGATCCTACGAGCAGTACGTC. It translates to CASTFRPGSYEQYV.